One T cell receptor (beta chain) is described in this entry. Its antigen is unknown. This record belongs to a study of T cell responses to AZD1222 COVID-19 vaccine. Study-wide background: Pooling covered second doses at about 4 or about 12 weeks.

Measured with immunoSEQ multiplex PCR; TCRdb has only the in-frame clones, and not every one. The sample includes approximately 90,000 clones, approximately 91% of them seen just once. Whole-study results and caveats: Donor demographics were predominantly white British with a female majority; clonal diversity may be underestimated. Nearly half of spike-specific TCRs reportedly target variant regions that are unmutated in the B.1.351 and B.1.1.7 variants.

This CDR3 region has 15 residues. CDR1 is MNHEY and CDR2 is SVGAGI in the germline V gene. The V and J ends lost 0 bases and 2 bases, in that order; junction bases with no gene match: 2. The chain employs TRBV6-5 and TRBJ2-7, with 9 bases that match TRBD2. The origin of this receptor is an adult in good health. Sequencing was performed on peripheral blood, taken on day 0 of AZD1222 vaccination. The CDR3 here is CASSYSSGGPYEQYF. DNA of the CDR3: TGTGCCAGCAGTTACTCTAGCGGGGGTCCCTACGAGCAGTACTTC.